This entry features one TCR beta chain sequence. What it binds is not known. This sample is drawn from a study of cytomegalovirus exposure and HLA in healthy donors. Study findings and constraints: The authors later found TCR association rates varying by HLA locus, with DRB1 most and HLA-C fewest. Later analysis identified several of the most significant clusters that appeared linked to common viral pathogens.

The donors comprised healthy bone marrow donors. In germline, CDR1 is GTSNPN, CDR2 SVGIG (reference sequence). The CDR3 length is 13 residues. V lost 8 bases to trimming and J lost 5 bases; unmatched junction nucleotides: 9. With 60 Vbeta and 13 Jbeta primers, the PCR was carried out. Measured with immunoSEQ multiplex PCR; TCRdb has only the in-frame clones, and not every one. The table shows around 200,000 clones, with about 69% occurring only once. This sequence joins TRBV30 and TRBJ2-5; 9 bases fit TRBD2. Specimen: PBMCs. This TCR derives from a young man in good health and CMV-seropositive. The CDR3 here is CARGTSYGETQYF. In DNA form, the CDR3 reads TGTGCCCGTGGGACTAGCTATGGGGAGACCCAGTACTTC.